The clone carrying this TCR beta chain was observed a few times. The data originate from a study of T cells of healthy individuals. Looked up from germline, CDR1 is MGHRA and CDR2 is YSYEKL. The CDR3 runs 14 residues. J lost 3 bases, V lost 4 bases, and 6 bases had no gene match. One entry per CDR3 protein, called by TCRdb with MiXCR from the 5' RACE reads. Here the sample spans approximately 100,000 distinct CDR3 sequences, around 17% being singletons. The V gene is TRBV4-1, the J gene TRBJ2-7; 7 bases agree with TRBD1. This sequence originates from a human donor in good health. The CDR3 DNA is TGCGCCAGCAGCCGCCGAGGGGACAGCTACGAGCAGTACTTC. It specifies CASSRRGDSYEQYF.